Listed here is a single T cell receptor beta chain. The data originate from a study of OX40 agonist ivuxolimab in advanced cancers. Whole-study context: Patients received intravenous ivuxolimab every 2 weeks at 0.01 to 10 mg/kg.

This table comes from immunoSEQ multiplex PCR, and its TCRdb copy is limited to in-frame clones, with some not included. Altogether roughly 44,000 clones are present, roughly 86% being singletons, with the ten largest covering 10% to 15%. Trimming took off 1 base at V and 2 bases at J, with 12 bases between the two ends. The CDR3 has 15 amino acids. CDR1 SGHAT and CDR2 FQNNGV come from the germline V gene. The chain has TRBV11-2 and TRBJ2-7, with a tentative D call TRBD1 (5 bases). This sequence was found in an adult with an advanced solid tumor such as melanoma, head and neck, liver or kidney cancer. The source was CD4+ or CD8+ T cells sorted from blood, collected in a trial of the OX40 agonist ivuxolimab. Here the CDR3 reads CASSLVVGHPYEQYF. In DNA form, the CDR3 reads TGTGCCAGCAGCTTAGTTGTCGGACACCCCTACGAGCAGTACTTC.